The T cell receptor beta chain described here comes from a study of blood T cell repertoires in COVID-19. Overall study: Collection of acute and convalescent COVID-19 samples took place in the United States, Italy and Spain.

Trimming cost V 9 bases and J 6 bases, with 12 bases left between them. This CDR3 spans 11 amino acids. Participants came from roughly 23 US areas, aged about 18 to 89 years. TCRdb's copy holds only in-frame clones and misses some; the assay was immunoSEQ multiplex PCR. Of more than 300,000 clones in the sample, about 89% were seen once. This chain links TRBV12-3 or TRBV12-4 with TRBJ2-7; TRBD2 might be the D (6 bases). The sequence was collected from a woman in her 40s who had been exposed to COVID-19. The sample taken for sequencing was PBMCs or T cells enriched from blood (not recorded which). CDR3 sequence (DNA): TGTGCCAGGGAGGGATGCGGCGAGCAGTACTTC. Amino acids: CAREGCGEQYF.